This is a list of T cell receptor beta chains from one sample in a study of T-cell reconstitution after alpha-beta-depleted transplantation in children. MiXCR, applied by TCRdb to the PCR reads, yields one record per CDR3 protein. The table has fewer than 400,000 distinct CDR3 sequences, approximately 23% seen once. Sequenced material: PBMCs, mostly from graft donor cells, taken 180 days after TCRalphabeta/CD19-depleted stem cell transplant. Receptor source: a male patient younger than 18 who had a stem cell transplant for acute lymphoblastic leukemia, so the T cells may come from the graft donor. Each CDR3 is given with its conserved first and last residue. The D gene is left open where the match is weak. Size is stated for part of the rows, as once, few or many counts, or as a class when the clone is expanded.

D gene: .
V gene: TRBV4-1
J gene: TRBJ2-7
clone size: .
CDR3 DNA: TGCGCCAGCAGCCAATTCATTAAACGATCCTACGAGCAGTACTTC
CDR3 protein: CASSQFIKRSYEQYF

D gene: TRBD1
V gene: TRBV28
J gene: TRBJ2-7
clone size: .
CDR3 DNA: TGTGCCAGCAGTAAGACTACAGGGGGCAGGTACGAGCAGTACTTC
CDR3 protein: CASSKTTGGRYEQYF

D gene: .
V gene: TRBV7-2
J gene: TRBJ2-1
clone size: .
CDR3 DNA: TGTGCCAGCACCCTGGGGGGGCTCTCCTACAATGAGCAGTTCTTC
CDR3 protein: CASTLGGLSYNEQFF

D gene: TRBD1
V gene: TRBV7-6
J gene: TRBJ2-7
clone size: few
CDR3 DNA: TGTGCCAGCAGCTGGGGACAGGGGAGCTCCTACGAGCAGTACTTC
CDR3 protein: CASSWGQGSSYEQYF

D gene: .
V gene: TRBV7-9
J gene: TRBJ2-3
clone size: .
CDR3 DNA: TGTGCCAGCAGCTTAGATTCGGGCGATCTCACAGATACGCAGTATTTT
CDR3 protein: CASSLDSGDLTDTQYF

D gene: .
V gene: TRBV5-1
J gene: TRBJ2-4
clone size: .
CDR3 DNA: TGCGCCAGCAGCTTGGGGGGTCGAGGAAACATTCAGTACTTC
CDR3 protein: CASSLGGRGNIQYF

D gene: .
V gene: TRBV7-9
J gene: TRBJ1-1
clone size: .
CDR3 DNA: TGTGCCAGCAGCGAAAACAGGTTCTTGAACACTGAAGCTTTCTTT
CDR3 protein: CASSENRFLNTEAFF

D gene: TRBD1
V gene: TRBV9
J gene: TRBJ2-5
clone size: few
CDR3 DNA: TGTGCCAGCAGCCCCTCGACAGGGTCCTTCTGGACCCAGTACTTC
CDR3 protein: CASSPSTGSFWTQYF

D gene: TRBD2
V gene: TRBV20-1
J gene: TRBJ2-2
clone size: few
CDR3 DNA: TGCAGTGCTAGCGGACTAGCAGTTACCGGGGAGCTGTTTTTT
CDR3 protein: CSASGLAVTGELFF

D gene: TRBD2
V gene: TRBV10-3
J gene: TRBJ2-1
clone size: .
CDR3 DNA: TGTGCCATCAGTGAGGGACTAGCGGGGGCCCGGAATGAGCAGTTCTTC
CDR3 protein: CAISEGLAGARNEQFF

D gene: .
V gene: TRBV4-1
J gene: TRBJ1-1
clone size: .
CDR3 DNA: TGCGCCAGCAGCCAAGTCAGGGCTGAAGCTTTCTTT
CDR3 protein: CASSQVRAEAFF

D gene: .
V gene: TRBV7-9
J gene: TRBJ2-2
clone size: .
CDR3 DNA: TGTGCCAGCAGCCCAGCCTTTGGGGGAGAAGGCACCGGGGAGCTGTTTTTT
CDR3 protein: CASSPAFGGEGTGELFF

D gene: TRBD2
V gene: TRBV5-6
J gene: TRBJ2-7
clone size: .
CDR3 DNA: TGTGCCAGCAGCTTAATAGCGGGGATCCTCTACGAGCAGTACTTC
CDR3 protein: CASSLIAGILYEQYF

D gene: .
V gene: TRBV12-3/TRBV12-4
J gene: TRBJ1-5
clone size: .
CDR3 DNA: TGTGCCAGCAGGGGGAATAGCAATCAGCCCCAGCATTTT
CDR3 protein: CASRGNSNQPQHF

D gene: TRBD1
V gene: TRBV4-1
J gene: TRBJ1-4
clone size: .
CDR3 DNA: TGCGCCAGCAGCCAAGATGGGACAGGTTTCCGCCTTAATGAAAAACTGTTTTTT
CDR3 protein: CASSQDGTGFRLNEKLFF

D gene: TRBD1
V gene: TRBV7-2
J gene: TRBJ2-7
clone size: few
CDR3 DNA: TGTGCCAGCAGCTCCCGGACAGGGCCCTACGAGCAGTACTTC
CDR3 protein: CASSSRTGPYEQYF

D gene: TRBD1
V gene: TRBV11-2
J gene: TRBJ1-3
clone size: once
CDR3 DNA: TGTGCCAGCAGCTTCCGATGGACAGGGAAGTTCGGAGGAAACACCATATATTTT
CDR3 protein: CASSFRWTGKFGGNTIYF

D gene: .
V gene: TRBV5-6
J gene: TRBJ2-7
clone size: .
CDR3 DNA: TGTGCCAGCAGCTTTTTGTTCTACGAGCAGTACTTC
CDR3 protein: CASSFLFYEQYF

D gene: TRBD2
V gene: TRBV6-1
J gene: TRBJ2-5
clone size: few
CDR3 DNA: TGTGCCAGCAGTGGGGGACTAGCGCACAAAGAGACCCAGTACTTC
CDR3 protein: CASSGGLAHKETQYF

D gene: TRBD2
V gene: TRBV20-1
J gene: TRBJ2-5
clone size: .
CDR3 DNA: TGCAGTGCTCCGACTAGCGGGAGAGGGAAAGAGACCCAGTACTTC
CDR3 protein: CSAPTSGRGKETQYF

D gene: TRBD2
V gene: TRBV11-2
J gene: TRBJ2-1
clone size: .
CDR3 DNA: TGTGCCAGCAGCTTAGCCCTAGCGGGAGGTGGAGATGAGCAGTTCTTC
CDR3 protein: CASSLALAGGGDEQFF

D gene: TRBD1
V gene: TRBV20-1
J gene: TRBJ2-3
clone size: few
CDR3 DNA: TGCAGTGCTAGAAGGGGGACAGCCTATTGGGATACGCAGTATTTT
CDR3 protein: CSARRGTAYWDTQYF

D gene: .
V gene: TRBV5-1
J gene: TRBJ2-7
clone size: few
CDR3 DNA: TGCGCCAGCAGCTTCTACGGGTCTTCCTACGAGCAGTACTTC
CDR3 protein: CASSFYGSSYEQYF

D gene: .
V gene: TRBV20-1
J gene: TRBJ1-2
clone size: .
CDR3 DNA: TGCAGTGCTAGTGCAGGAAAAGCCTGGGGTGGCTACACCTTC
CDR3 protein: CSASAGKAWGGYTF

D gene: .
V gene: TRBV10-3
J gene: TRBJ1-6
clone size: many
CDR3 DNA: TGTGTAAATTCACCCCTCCACTTT
CDR3 protein: CVNSPLHF

D gene: TRBD1
V gene: TRBV5-1
J gene: TRBJ1-1
clone size: few
CDR3 DNA: TGCGCCAGCAGCTTGGTGCGGACAGGGATGAACACTGAAGCTTTCTTT
CDR3 protein: CASSLVRTGMNTEAFF

D gene: TRBD2
V gene: TRBV7-2
J gene: TRBJ2-5
clone size: .
CDR3 DNA: TGTGCCAGCAGCTTAGCAGCGCTAGCGGGAGGTCGAGAGACCCAGTACTTC
CDR3 protein: CASSLAALAGGRETQYF

D gene: .
V gene: TRBV6-1
J gene: TRBJ2-5
clone size: few
CDR3 DNA: TGTGCCAGCAGTGGCTTTAGAGACCAAGAGACCCAGTACTTC
CDR3 protein: CASSGFRDQETQYF

D gene: TRBD2
V gene: TRBV4-1
J gene: TRBJ2-2
clone size: once
CDR3 DNA: TGCGCCAGCAGCCTAGGGCCCTTTTGGGGGAGGGACACCGGGGAGCTGTTTTTT
CDR3 protein: CASSLGPFWGRDTGELFF

D gene: TRBD1
V gene: TRBV5-1
J gene: TRBJ2-7
clone size: .
CDR3 DNA: TGCGCCAGCAGCTTACCGACAGGGGTAGGCGAGCAGTACTTC
CDR3 protein: CASSLPTGVGEQYF

D gene: .
V gene: TRBV29-1
J gene: TRBJ1-5
clone size: .
CDR3 DNA: TGCAGCGTTTCAGGGGTTGGCCCAAATCAGCCCCAGCATTTT
CDR3 protein: CSVSGVGPNQPQHF

D gene: TRBD1
V gene: TRBV18
J gene: TRBJ2-7
clone size: once
CDR3 DNA: TGTGCCAGCTCACCCGAGGACAGGGTTAGCTCCTACGAGCAGTACTTC
CDR3 protein: CASSPEDRVSSYEQYF

D gene: TRBD1
V gene: TRBV7-2
J gene: TRBJ1-1
clone size: few
CDR3 DNA: TGTGCCAGCAGCCCGAGCCGGGACAGGGGGCCCACTGAAGCTTTCTTT
CDR3 protein: CASSPSRDRGPTEAFF

D gene: .
V gene: TRBV10-3
J gene: TRBJ2-1
clone size: .
CDR3 DNA: TGTGCCATCAGTGAGTCTGCGGGAACACTCAATGAGCAGTTCTTC
CDR3 protein: CAISESAGTLNEQFF

D gene: .
V gene: TRBV24-1
J gene: TRBJ2-1
clone size: .
CDR3 DNA: TGTGCCACCAGTGACTTCCGACAGGTCTACAATGAGCAGTTCTTC
CDR3 protein: CATSDFRQVYNEQFF

D gene: .
V gene: TRBV7-6
J gene: TRBJ1-1
clone size: many
CDR3 DNA: TGTGCCAGCAGCTTGGGCAGGGCAACTGAAGCTTTCTTT
CDR3 protein: CASSLGRATEAFF

D gene: .
V gene: TRBV5-5
J gene: TRBJ1-5
clone size: .
CDR3 DNA: TGTGCCAGCAGCTTGACGGTAGGTTGGATAGGAAATCAGCCCCAGCATTTT
CDR3 protein: CASSLTVGWIGNQPQHF

D gene: TRBD2
V gene: TRBV3-1
J gene: TRBJ2-3
clone size: .
CDR3 DNA: TGTGCCAGCAGCCAAGACTACGGGACTAGACTCACAGATACGCAGTATTTT
CDR3 protein: CASSQDYGTRLTDTQYF

D gene: .
V gene: TRBV5-4
J gene: TRBJ2-7
clone size: .
CDR3 DNA: TGTGCCAGCAGCTTGGGGCTCCCTTTGTCGGGTTACGAGCAGTACTTC
CDR3 protein: CASSLGLPLSGYEQYF

D gene: .
V gene: TRBV6-1
J gene: TRBJ2-7
clone size: .
CDR3 DNA: TGTGCCAGCCTTAGGGTGCCCTACGAGCAGTACTTC
CDR3 protein: CASLRVPYEQYF

D gene: .
V gene: TRBV6-5
J gene: TRBJ1-5
clone size: few
CDR3 DNA: TGTGCCAGCAGTTACGAGGCCAAGGGGCCCCCTAATCAGCCCCAGCATTTT
CDR3 protein: CASSYEAKGPPNQPQHF

D gene: TRBD2
V gene: TRBV7-8
J gene: TRBJ2-5
clone size: .
CDR3 DNA: TGTGCCAGCAGCTTAGCGCCCCGGACTAGCGGGGAGACCCAGTACTTC
CDR3 protein: CASSLAPRTSGETQYF

D gene: .
V gene: TRBV7-8
J gene: TRBJ1-4
clone size: few
CDR3 DNA: TGTGCCAGCAGCTTAAGCAGGGGTCATGAAAAACTGTTTTTT
CDR3 protein: CASSLSRGHEKLFF

D gene: TRBD1
V gene: TRBV7-3
J gene: TRBJ1-2
clone size: few
CDR3 DNA: TGTGCCAGCAGCCCTACTAAGACAGGGGCTGGCTACACCTTC
CDR3 protein: CASSPTKTGAGYTF

D gene: .
V gene: TRBV7-1
J gene: TRBJ2-1
clone size: .
CDR3 DNA: TGTGCCAGCAGCTCACGACTTTACAATGGGCAGTTCTTC
CDR3 protein: CASSSRLYNGQFF

D gene: .
V gene: TRBV7-9
J gene: TRBJ1-2
clone size: .
CDR3 DNA: TGTGCCAGCAGTTTTAGCAGGGGAGATGGCTACCCCTTC
CDR3 protein: CASSFSRGDGYPF

D gene: TRBD1
V gene: TRBV11-2
J gene: TRBJ1-1
clone size: few
CDR3 DNA: TGTGCCAGCAGCTTCTACAGGGGGCGGACTGAAGCTTTCTTT
CDR3 protein: CASSFYRGRTEAFF